This T cell receptor (beta chain) is from a study of T cell responses to AZD1222 COVID-19 vaccine (TCRdb year 2021). With regard to the full study: AZD1222 recipients with second doses at about 4 weeks or about 12 weeks were pooled, because spike-specific TCR depth and breadth did not differ between schedules. Enrollment into the trials was organized by age into subgroups of 18-55, 56-69 and 70-plus years, and those subgroups contained about 160, 30 and 59 TCR-sequenced participants, respectively. TCR sequencing was performed for about 250 trial participants, of whom about 200 were given two doses of AZD1222 and approximately 25 were given two doses of MenACWY control vaccine. What the authors observed across the whole study: Participants were mostly white British, with more females than males. The authors suggested clonal diversity may have been underestimated. Reportedly, almost half of the unique spike-specific TCRs recognized epitopes lying outside the regions that are mutated in the B.1.351 and B.1.1.7 variants. No day 14 peak-response samples were available, so repertoires were characterized only after the peak T cell response. The vaccine-associated CD4 TCRs covered the entire spike protein, and the dominant responses fell in regions 160-218 and 743-854. A significant rise in spike-specific TCR breadth and depth was observed after two AZD1222 doses relative to day 0 and relative to MenACWY recipients. The 56-69-year group was small, and its depth increase did not reach significance, likely because of low power. Conclusions about previously exposed vaccinees were limited because only five to seven AZD1222 recipients were SARS-CoV-2 seropositive at baseline.

On this clone itself: Its antigen remains undetermined. The input lacks base qualities; no much larger clone sits a single base away.

The time point label on this specimen signifies: baseline before first vaccination. The vaccinee samples were drawn from two UK trials, COV001 and COV002, one of which was a single-blind randomized controlled phase 2/3 trial testing AZD1222 (ChAdOx1 nCoV-19) in healthy adults. Trial participant PBMC samples were collected at day 0 and day 28 after the second dose for TCRbeta chain sequencing. The CDR3 regions of human TCRbeta chains were analyzed by immunosequencing. Under the source paper's analysis protocol: Repertoire TCRs were matched against a reference library of SARS-CoV-2-specific TCRs generated with the MIRA antigen-specificity platform. Breadth was defined as the fraction of unique TCRs that were SARS-CoV-2-associated, and depth was defined as the fraction of total T cells that were SARS-CoV-2-associated. Using the MIRA data, each spike-specific TCR was assigned both to the spike region to which the TCR was reactive and to a CD4 or CD8 class. Log10-transformed breadth and depth values were compared by one-way ANOVA with Sidak's multiple comparisons tests. Not all clones reach the TCRdb copy of this immuneACCESS table, which keeps in-frame sequences only. Checked studies attribute under half of the gap to unresolved V genes and leave the rest unexplained. V and J calls and clone size follow that table, whereas D and trimming were derived from the DNA. Present in this sample are roughly 170,000 clones, 88% of which were seen just once. Of the sample, less than 0.55% falls within the top ten clones.

Looking up the germline V gene yields CDR1 SGHNT and CDR2 YENEEA. CDR3 length: 16 amino acids, cysteine to phenylalanine. The CDR3 DNA has 48 bases and is translated from base 1. Trimming accounts for 6 bases at V and 0 bases at J, while the number of junction bases matched to no gene is 7. This chain joins TRBV11-3 to TRBJ2-2, and TRBD2 aligns with 7 junction nucleotides. The clonotype originates from an adult in good health. The sample here was peripheral blood, taken on day 0 of AZD1222 vaccination. Read as DNA, the sequence is TGTGCCAGCAGTCACGCCGGGACTACGAACACCGGGGAGCTGTTTTTT. This gives the protein CASSHAGTTNTGELFF.